This is a list of T cell receptor beta chains from one sample in a study of OX40 agonist ivuxolimab in advanced cancers. The assay was immunoSEQ multiplex PCR, and TCRdb's table has in-frame clones only and misses some. The profile shows 100,000 or so clones, 91% of them singletons. Specimen: CD4+ or CD8+ T cells sorted from blood, collected in a trial of the OX40 agonist ivuxolimab. The receptor set was obtained from an adult with an advanced solid tumor such as melanoma, head and neck, liver or kidney cancer. CDR3s include the opening cysteine and the closing phenylalanine or tryptophan. D genes are given only for firm matches. A row's size may be missing; if present it is once, few, many or a size class.

>TRBJ2-2|once|13|.|TRBV4-2
CASGNRVAGELFF
TGTGCCAGCGGGAACAGGGTTGCTGGGGAGCTGTTTTTT
>TRBJ2-7|.|15|.|TRBV6-5
CASKRSGTPHYEQYF
TGTGCCTCAAAACGAAGCGGGACACCACACTACGAGCAGTACTTC
>TRBJ2-5|.|13|.|TRBV7-3
CASSLTGTETQYF
TGTGCCAGCAGCTTAACCGGGACCGAGACCCAGTACTTC
>TRBJ1-1|.|16|.|TRBV4-3
CASSQDGRGRDTEAFF
TGCGCCAGCAGCCAAGATGGTAGGGGGAGGGACACTGAAGCTTTCTTT
>TRBJ2-5|.|14|.|TRBV5-1
CASSRTGSKETQYF
TGCGCCAGCAGCCGAACCGGGAGTAAAGAGACCCAGTACTTC
>TRBJ2-1|.|17|.|TRBV4-1
CASSQEGGQFTGNEQFF
TGCGCCAGCAGCCAAGAGGGTGGACAGTTCACTGGCAATGAGCAGTTCTTC
>TRBJ1-5|.|15|.|TRBV5-3
CARSFPGSWDQPQHF
TGTGCCAGAAGCTTTCCGGGGAGTTGGGATCAGCCCCAGCATTTT
>TRBJ2-5|.|16|.|TRBV4-2
CASSQGMGGLKETQYF
TGTGCCAGCAGCCAAGGGATGGGTGGACTAAAGGAGACCCAGTACTTC
>TRBJ2-3|.|11|TRBD2|TRBV20-1
CSTGGPDTQYF
TGTTCGACGGGAGGCCCAGATACGCAGTATTTT
>TRBJ1-1|.|13|TRBD1|TRBV29-1
CSVVRGRATEAFF
TGCAGCGTTGTGAGGGGGCGTGCGACTGAAGCTTTCTTT
>TRBJ1-1|.|13|TRBD1|TRBV6-1
CASSDRGRSEAFF
TGTGCCAGCTCCGACAGGGGGCGAAGTGAAGCTTTCTTT
>TRBJ2-1|once|14|TRBD2|TRBV6-6
CASSYRTSGRVQFF
TGTGCCAGCAGTTACCGGACTAGCGGGAGAGTTCAGTTCTTC
>TRBJ2-1|.|15|TRBD1|TRBV19
CASSTGTGSYNEQFF
TGTGCCAGTAGCACCGGGACAGGGTCTTACAATGAGCAGTTCTTC
>TRBJ1-5|.|17|TRBD1|TRBV7-3
CASSLMEGQGAFQPQHF
TGTGCCAGCAGCTTAATGGAGGGCCAGGGGGCTTTTCAGCCCCAGCATTTT
>TRBJ2-1|.|15|.|TRBV4-3
CASSQWTAKGNEQFF
TGCGCCAGCAGCCAATGGACAGCAAAGGGCAATGAGCAGTTCTTC
>TRBJ1-1|.|14|TRBD1|TRBV6-5
CASSRWTGNTEAFF
TGTGCCAGCAGCCGATGGACAGGAAACACTGAAGCTTTCTTT
>TRBJ1-1|.|16|.|TRBV18
CASSPSSAITNTEAFF
TGTGCCAGCTCACCCTCATCGGCTATTACGAACACTGAAGCTTTCTTT
>TRBJ2-7|.|13|TRBD1|TRBV28
CASRRTGTYEQYF
TGTGCCAGCAGGAGGACAGGGACCTACGAGCAGTACTTC
>TRBJ2-7|.|13|.|TRBV10-3
CAISESSSYEQYF
TGTGCCATCAGTGAGTCGAGCAGCTACGAGCAGTACTTC
>TRBJ2-1|.|15|TRBD1|TRBV18
CASSPGQGGANEQFF
TGTGCCAGCTCACCTGGACAGGGTGGTGCCAATGAGCAGTTCTTC
>TRBJ1-5|.|13|.|TRBV5-1
CASSLDGTQPQHF
TGCGCCAGCAGCTTGGACGGAACTCAGCCCCAGCATTTT
>TRBJ2-5|.|14|.|TRBV7-9
CASSLARGGETQYF
TGTGCCAGCAGCTTAGCCAGGGGGGGCGAGACCCAGTACTTC
>TRBJ1-5|.|15|TRBD1|TRBV19
CASSMGQERNQPQHF
TGTGCCAGTAGTATGGGACAGGAACGAAATCAGCCCCAGCATTTT
>TRBJ2-1|.|13|TRBD2|TRBV6-1
CASTVAGDRWKFF
TGTGCCAGCACGGTAGCGGGAGATCGGTGGAAGTTCTTC
>TRBJ1-3|.|15|.|TRBV4-1
CASSQGQGARNTIYF
TGCGCCAGCAGCCAAGGGCAGGGTGCTAGAAACACCATATATTTT
>TRBJ2-3|.|15|.|TRBV12-5
CASGFVGGVGDTQYF
TGTGCTAGTGGTTTCGTCGGCGGCGTGGGAGATACGCAGTATTTT
>TRBJ1-3|.|13|.|TRBV6-6
CAGTRGTGNTIYF
TGTGCCGGCACCCGGGGGACTGGAAACACCATATATTTT
>TRBJ2-5|.|15|.|TRBV7-2
CASSLARDWQETQYF
TGTGCCAGCAGCTTAGCTAGGGACTGGCAAGAGACCCAGTACTTC
>TRBJ2-3|few|14|TRBD1|TRBV5-8
CASSWDRGTDTQYF
TGTGCCAGCAGCTGGGACAGGGGGACAGATACGCAGTATTTT
>TRBJ1-2|.|12|.|TRBV5-4
CASSLEGYGYTF
TGTGCCAGCAGCTTGGAAGGATATGGCTACACCTTC
>TRBJ2-2|.|14|.|TRBV5-1
CASSLDGQTGELFF
TGCGCCAGCAGCTTGGACGGTCAGACCGGGGAGCTGTTTTTT
>TRBJ1-1|.|14|.|TRBV21-1
CASSGGQINTEAFF
TGTGCCAGCAGCGGAGGACAGATTAACACTGAAGCTTTCTTT
>TRBJ2-4|.|15|TRBD2|TRBV6-5
CASSYPSGPRDIQYF
TGTGCCAGCAGTTACCCTAGCGGACCCCGGGACATTCAGTACTTC
>TRBJ1-2|.|15|.|TRBV5-4
CASSLAEQLHYGYTF
TGTGCCAGCAGCTTGGCCGAACAACTCCACTATGGCTACACCTTC
>TRBJ2-7|.|15|TRBD1|TRBV9
CASSSGTGEDYEQYF
TGTGCCAGCAGCTCCGGGACAGGGGAAGACTACGAGCAGTACTTC
>TRBJ2-4|.|17|.|TRBV4-1
CASREGWGRSAKNIQYF
TGCGCCAGCAGAGAGGGGTGGGGGCGATCCGCCAAAAACATTCAGTACTTC
>TRBJ2-2|.|15|.|TRBV18
CASSPRSPNTGELFF
TGTGCCAGCTCACCACGTTCTCCGAACACCGGGGAGCTGTTTTTT
>TRBJ2-7|once|14|TRBD1|TRBV27
CASSLRQGAWEQYF
TGTGCCAGCAGTTTAAGACAGGGGGCTTGGGAGCAGTACTTC
>TRBJ1-5|once|15|.|TRBV18
CASSELGRSNQPQHF
TGTGCCAGCTCCGAATTGGGGCGTAGCAATCAGCCCCAGCATTTT
>TRBJ2-1|.|11|.|TRBV25-1
CASRDGNEQFF
TGTGCCAGCAGGGACGGTAATGAGCAGTTCTTC
>TRBJ2-2|.|16|.|TRBV9
CASSVVPGSNTGELFF
TGTGCCAGCAGCGTAGTCCCAGGGTCAAACACCGGGGAGCTGTTTTTT
>TRBJ1-1|.|16|TRBD1|TRBV18
CASSPPQGLLNTEAFF
TGTGCCAGCTCACCCCCACAGGGGCTGTTGAACACTGAAGCTTTCTTT
>TRBJ1-2|.|13|.|TRBV5-8
CASSLGPGYGYTF
TGTGCCAGCAGCTTGGGCCCTGGCTATGGCTACACCTTC